This T cell receptor beta chain was documented in a study of blood T cell repertoires in COVID-19. CDR3 length equals 13 residues. Germline-derived CDR1 and CDR2 are WSHSY and SAAADI. Trimming cost V 8 bases and J 4 bases; bases outside gene matches: 5. The repertoire was sequenced with immunoSEQ multiplex PCR; TCRdb's copy has only in-frame clones and lacks some. The table has 230,000 or so clones, less than 90% seen once; the top ten hold 1.9%. Sequencing was performed on peripheral blood. The TCR sequence derives from a man aged 40-49 years with active or convalescent COVID-19. The V call is TRBV10-2, the J call TRBJ1-5; 7 bases are a match to TRBD1. The CDR3 region is CASGDSRNQPQHF. The CDR3 nucleotides read TGCGCCAGCGGGGACAGCCGAAATCAGCCCCAGCATTTT.